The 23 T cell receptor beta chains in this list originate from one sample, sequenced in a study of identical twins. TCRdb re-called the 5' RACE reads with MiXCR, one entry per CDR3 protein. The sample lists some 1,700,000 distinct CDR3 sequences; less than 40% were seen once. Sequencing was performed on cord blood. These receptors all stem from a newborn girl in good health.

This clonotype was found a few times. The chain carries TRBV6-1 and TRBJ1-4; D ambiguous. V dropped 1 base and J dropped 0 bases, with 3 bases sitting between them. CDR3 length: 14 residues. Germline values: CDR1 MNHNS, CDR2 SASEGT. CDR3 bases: TGTGCCAGCAGTGAAGTTGCAACTAATGAAAAACTGTTTTTT. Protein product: CASSEVATNEKLFF.

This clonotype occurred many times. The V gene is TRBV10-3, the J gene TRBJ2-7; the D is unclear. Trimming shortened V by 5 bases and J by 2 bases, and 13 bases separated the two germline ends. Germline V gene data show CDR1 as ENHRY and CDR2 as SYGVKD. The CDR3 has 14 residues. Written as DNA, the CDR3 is TGTGCCATCAGTACGACCCCAGTGACCTACGAGCAGTACTTC. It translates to CAISTTPVTYEQYF.

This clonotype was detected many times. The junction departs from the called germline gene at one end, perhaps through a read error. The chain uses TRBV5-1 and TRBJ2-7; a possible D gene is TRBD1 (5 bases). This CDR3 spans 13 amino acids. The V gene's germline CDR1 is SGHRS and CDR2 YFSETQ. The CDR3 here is CASSFDSSYEQYF. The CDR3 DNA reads TGTGCCAGCAGTTTTGACAGCTCCTACGAGCAGTACTTC.

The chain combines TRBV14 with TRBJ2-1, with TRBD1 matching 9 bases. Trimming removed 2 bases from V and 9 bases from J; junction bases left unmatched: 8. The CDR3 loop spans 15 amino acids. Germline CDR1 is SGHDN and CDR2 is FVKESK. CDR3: CASSQWDRVEGEQFF. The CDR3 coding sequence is TGTGCCAGCAGCCAATGGGACAGGGTGGAGGGTGAGCAGTTCTTC.

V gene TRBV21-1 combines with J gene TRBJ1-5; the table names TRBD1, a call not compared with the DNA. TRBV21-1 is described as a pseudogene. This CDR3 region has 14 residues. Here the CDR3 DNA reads TGTGCCAGCAGCAAAGACAGGGGCAATCAGCCCCACCATTTT. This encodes CASSKDRGNQPHHF.

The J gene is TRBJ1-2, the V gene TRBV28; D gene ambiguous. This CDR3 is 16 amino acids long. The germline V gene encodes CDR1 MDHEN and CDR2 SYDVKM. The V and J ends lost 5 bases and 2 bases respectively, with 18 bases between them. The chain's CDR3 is CASSETAQALNYGYTF. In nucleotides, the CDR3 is TGTGCCAGCAGTGAAACCGCGCAGGCGTTGAACTATGGCTACACCTTC.

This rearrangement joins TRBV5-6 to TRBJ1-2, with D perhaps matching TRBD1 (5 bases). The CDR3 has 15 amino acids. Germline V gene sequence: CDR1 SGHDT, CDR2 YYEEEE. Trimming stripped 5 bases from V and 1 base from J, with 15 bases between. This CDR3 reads CASRPPSTVNYGYTF. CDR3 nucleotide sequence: TGTGCCAGCAGACCGCCATCGACAGTTAACTATGGCTACACCTTC.

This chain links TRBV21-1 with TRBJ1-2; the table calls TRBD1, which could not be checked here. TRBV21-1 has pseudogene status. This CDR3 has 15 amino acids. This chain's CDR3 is CASSHSTGRDYGYTF. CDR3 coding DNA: TGTGCCAGCAGTCACAGCACAGGGAGAGACTATGGCTACACCTTC.

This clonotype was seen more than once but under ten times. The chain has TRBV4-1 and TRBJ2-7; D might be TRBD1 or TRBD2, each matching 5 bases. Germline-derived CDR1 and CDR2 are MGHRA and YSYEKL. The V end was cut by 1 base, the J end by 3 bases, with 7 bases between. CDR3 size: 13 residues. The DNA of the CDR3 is TGCGCCAGCAGCCAAGGGGGGTACTACGAGCAGTACTTC. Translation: CASSQGGYYEQYF.

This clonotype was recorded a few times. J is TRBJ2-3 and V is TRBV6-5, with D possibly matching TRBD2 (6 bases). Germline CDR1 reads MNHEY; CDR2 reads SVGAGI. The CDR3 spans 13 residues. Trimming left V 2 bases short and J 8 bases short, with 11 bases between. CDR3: CASSYPGDGTQYF. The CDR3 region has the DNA TGTGCCAGCAGTTACCCGGGGGACGGTACGCAGTATTTT.

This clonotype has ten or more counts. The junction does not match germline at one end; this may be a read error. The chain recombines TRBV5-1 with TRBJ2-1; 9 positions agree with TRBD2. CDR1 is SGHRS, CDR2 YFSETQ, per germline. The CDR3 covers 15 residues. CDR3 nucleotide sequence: TGTGCCAGCAGTTTAGGACTAGCGCTCTACAATGAGCAGTTCTTC. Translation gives CASSLGLALYNEQFF.

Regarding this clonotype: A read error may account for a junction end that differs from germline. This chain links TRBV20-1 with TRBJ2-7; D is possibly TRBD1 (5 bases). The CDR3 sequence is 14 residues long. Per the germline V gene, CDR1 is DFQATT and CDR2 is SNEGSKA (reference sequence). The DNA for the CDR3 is TGCAGTGCTAGAGATCAGGGCTTTACCTACGGGCAGTACTTC. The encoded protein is CSARDQGFTYGQYF.

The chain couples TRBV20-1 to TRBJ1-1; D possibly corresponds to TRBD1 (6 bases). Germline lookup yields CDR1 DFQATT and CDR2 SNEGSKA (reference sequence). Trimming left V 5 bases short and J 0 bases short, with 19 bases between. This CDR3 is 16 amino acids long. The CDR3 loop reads CSAPEAGGVLNTEAFF. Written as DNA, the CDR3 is TGCAGTGCTCCCGAGGCGGGGGGCGTTCTGAACACTGAAGCTTTCTTT.

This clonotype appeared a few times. The CDR3 DNA follows: TGTGCCAGCAGCTTAGGTTTCTGGACTAGCGGGAGCTCCTACAATGAGCAGTTCTTC. Protein sequence: CASSLGFWTSGSSYNEQFF. The chain recombines TRBV7-9 with TRBJ2-1; 13 nucleotides agree with TRBD2. The CDR3 runs to 19 residues. CDR1 is SEHNR, CDR2 FQNEAQ, per germline (reference sequence). V shed 1 base and J 0 bases; nucleotides not matched to a gene: 6.

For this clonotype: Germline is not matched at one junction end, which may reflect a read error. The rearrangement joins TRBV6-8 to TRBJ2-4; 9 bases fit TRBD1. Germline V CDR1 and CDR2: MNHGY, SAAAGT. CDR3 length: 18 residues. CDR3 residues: CACSNRTGVFNAKNIQYF. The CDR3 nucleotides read TGTGCCTGCAGTAACAGGACAGGGGTATTCAACGCCAAAAACATTCAGTACTTC.

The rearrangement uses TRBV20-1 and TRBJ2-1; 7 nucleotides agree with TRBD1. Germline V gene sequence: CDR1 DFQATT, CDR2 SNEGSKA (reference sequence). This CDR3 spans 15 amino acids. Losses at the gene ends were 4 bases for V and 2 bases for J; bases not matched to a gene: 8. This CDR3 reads CSATQMTGPYNEQFF. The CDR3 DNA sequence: TGCAGTGCTACTCAAATGACAGGGCCCTACAATGAGCAGTTCTTC.

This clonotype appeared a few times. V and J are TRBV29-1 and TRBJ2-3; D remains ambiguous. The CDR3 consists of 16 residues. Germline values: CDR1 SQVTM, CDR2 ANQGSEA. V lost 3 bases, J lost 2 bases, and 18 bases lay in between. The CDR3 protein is CSVDKALKKFTDTQYF. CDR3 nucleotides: TGCAGCGTTGATAAGGCCCTAAAGAAATTCACAGATACGCAGTATTTT.

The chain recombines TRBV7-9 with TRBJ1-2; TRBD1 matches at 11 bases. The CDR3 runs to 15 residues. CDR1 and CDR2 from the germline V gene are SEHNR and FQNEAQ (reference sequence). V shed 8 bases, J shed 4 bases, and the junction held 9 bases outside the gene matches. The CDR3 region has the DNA TGTGCCAGCGGACAGGGGGCAATGATTGGCTATGGCTACACCTTC. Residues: CASGQGAMIGYGYTF.

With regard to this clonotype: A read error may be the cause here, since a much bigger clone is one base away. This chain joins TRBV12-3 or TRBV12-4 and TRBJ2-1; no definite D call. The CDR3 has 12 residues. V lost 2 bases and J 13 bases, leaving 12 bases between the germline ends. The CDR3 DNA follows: TGTGCCAGCAGTTTATCGGTCGAGACCCAGTTCTTC. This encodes CASSLSVETQFF.

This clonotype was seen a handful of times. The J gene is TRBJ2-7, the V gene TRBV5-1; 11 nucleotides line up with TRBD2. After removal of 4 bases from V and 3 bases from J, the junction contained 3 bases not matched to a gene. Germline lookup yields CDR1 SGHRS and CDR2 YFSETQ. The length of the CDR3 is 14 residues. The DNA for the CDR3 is TGCGCCAGCAGCATAACTAGCGGGGGCTACGAGCAGTACTTC. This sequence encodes CASSITSGGYEQYF.

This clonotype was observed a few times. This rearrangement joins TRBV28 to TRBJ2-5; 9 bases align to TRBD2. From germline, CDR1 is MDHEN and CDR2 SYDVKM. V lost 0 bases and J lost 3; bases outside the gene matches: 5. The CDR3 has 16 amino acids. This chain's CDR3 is CASSLWLREGKETQYF. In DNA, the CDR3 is TGTGCCAGCAGTTTATGGTTGCGGGAGGGCAAAGAGACCCAGTACTTC.

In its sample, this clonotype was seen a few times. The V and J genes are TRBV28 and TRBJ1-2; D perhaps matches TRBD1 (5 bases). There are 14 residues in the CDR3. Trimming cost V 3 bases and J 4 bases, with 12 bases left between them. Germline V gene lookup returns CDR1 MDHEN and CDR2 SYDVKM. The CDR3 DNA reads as TGTGCCAGCAGTTTTGGGGGGGGATCCTATGGCTACACCTTC. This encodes CASSFGGGSYGYTF.

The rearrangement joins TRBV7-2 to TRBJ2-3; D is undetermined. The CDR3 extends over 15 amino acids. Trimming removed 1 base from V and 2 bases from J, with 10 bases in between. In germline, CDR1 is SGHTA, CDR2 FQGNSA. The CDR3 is CASSLVNRDTDTQYF. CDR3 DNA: TGTGCCAGCAGCTTAGTCAATAGGGACACAGATACGCAGTATTTT.